The rows below give T cell receptor beta chains drawn from one sample of a study of shared clonotypes between healthy human individuals. Method: immunoSEQ multiplex PCR; TCRdb's copy keeps in-frame clones and lacks some. There are millions of clones in the sample; 85% to 95% occur only once, and approximately 1.7% lies in the top ten. The material sequenced was naive CD8+ T cells from PBMCs. The source is a man between 18 and 29 years old in good health. Some clones in this sample may be carry-over from other donors' samples. The CDR3 runs from the conserved cysteine through the conserved F or W. The D gene is left open where the match is weak. Clone sizes are given selectively: once, few, many, or a class where the clone is expanded.

D gene	V gene	clone size	CDR3 length	J gene	CDR3 DNA	CDR3 protein
NA	TRBV6-5	NA	11	TRBJ2-5	TGTGCGACTAGTACCCAAGAGACCCAGTACTTC	CATSTQETQYF
NA	TRBV4-3	NA	15	TRBJ1-2	TGCGCCAGCAGCCAAGATTCCAGGGAGGGCTATGGCTACACCTTC	CASSQDSREGYGYTF
NA	TRBV9	NA	14	TRBJ2-5	TGTGCCAGCAGCGTAGGACTAGGGGAGCAGACCCAGTACTTC	CASSVGLGEQTQYF
TRBD2	TRBV11-2	NA	16	TRBJ2-1	TGTGCCAGCAGCTTAGGGACTAGCGGTCGACACAATGAGCAGTTCTTC	CASSLGTSGRHNEQFF
TRBD1	TRBV7-3	NA	15	TRBJ2-7	TGTGCCAGCAGCTTAGGGACAGGGAGCTCCTACGAGCAGTACTTC	CASSLGTGSSYEQYF
TRBD2	TRBV7-8	NA	16	TRBJ2-5	TGTGCCAGCAGCTTAGAACTAGCGGGCCCCCAAGAGACCCAGTACTTC	CASSLELAGPQETQYF
NA	TRBV19	NA	12	TRBJ1-2	TGTGCCAGTAGTATAGACGGACCGCCCGCCACCTTC	CASSIDGPPATF
NA	TRBV29-1	once	14	TRBJ2-3	TGCAGCGTTGAGGGGGTCCATAGCACAGATACGCAGTATTTT	CSVEGVHSTDTQYF
NA	TRBV4-1	once	16	TRBJ1-2	TGCGCCAGCAGCCAGAGACGACCCCGTGAAGACTATGGCTACACCTTC	CASSQRRPREDYGYTF
NA	TRBV4-3	few	16	TRBJ1-3	TGCGCCAGCAGCCCGGGCACCGCGGCCTCTGGAAACACCATATATTTT	CASSPGTAASGNTIYF
TRBD1	TRBV6-1	NA	14	TRBJ2-7	TGTGCCAGCATGATGACAGGGGTCGTGGACGAGCAGTACTTC	CASMMTGVVDEQYF
NA	TRBV27	NA	15	TRBJ1-2	TGTGCCAGCAGTACCGACAGGACGCTCCGTTATGGCTACACCTTC	CASSTDRTLRYGYTF
NA	TRBV28	NA	14	TRBJ2-6	TGTGCCAGCACTACCGGTGGTGGGGCCAACGTCCTGACTTTC	CASTTGGGANVLTF
TRBD1	TRBV6-5	NA	16	TRBJ2-7	TGTGCCAGCAGTTACTCGACAGGGGAAAGCTCCTACGAGCAGTACTTC	CASSYSTGESSYEQYF
TRBD1	TRBV7-9	NA	16	TRBJ1-2	TGTGCCAGCAGCTCCAGGTCAGGGGGCGCTGACTATGACTACACCTTC	CASSSRSGGADYDYTF
NA	TRBV9	NA	13	TRBJ2-5	TGTGCCAGCAGCGTAGCAGGGGAAGAGACCCAGTACTTC	CASSVAGEETQYF
NA	TRBV7-9	once	14	TRBJ2-2	TGTGCCAGCAGCTTGGGGACCAAAACCGGGGAGCTGTTTTTT	CASSLGTKTGELFF
NA	TRBV5-6	NA	16	TRBJ2-2	TGTGCCAGCAGCTTGGCCAAAGCCGGGAACACCGGGGAGCTGTTTTTT	CASSLAKAGNTGELFF
NA	TRBV4-1	few	17	TRBJ1-2	TGCGCCAGCAGCCAAGCGGGGCACTCTCCGAGTGACTATGGCTACACCTTC	CASSQAGHSPSDYGYTF
TRBD2	TRBV28	NA	14	TRBJ2-7	TGTGCCAGCAGTCTCCGGACTAGCCTCTACGAGCAGTACTTC	CASSLRTSLYEQYF
NA	TRBV9	NA	15	TRBJ2-2	TGTGCCAGCAGCGGACGAGACAGGGGACTAGGGGAGCTGTTTTTT	CASSGRDRGLGELFF
NA	TRBV19	NA	17	TRBJ1-3	TGTGCCAGTAAAGGGGGATACGGACCCTCGCCTGAAAACACCATATATTTT	CASKGGYGPSPENTIYF
NA	TRBV6-6	NA	15	TRBJ2-2	TGTGCCAGCAGTTACCTTAGCTCGAACACCGGGGAGCTGTTTTTT	CASSYLSSNTGELFF
TRBD1	TRBV29-1	NA	13	TRBJ1-1	TGCAGCGCTCTCAGGGGGTGGAACACTGAAGCTTTCTTT	CSALRGWNTEAFF
TRBD1	TRBV7-8	NA	16	TRBJ2-2	TGTGCCAGCAGCCTACTAGGACAGGGGGGCACCGGGGAGCTGTTTTTT	CASSLLGQGGTGELFF
NA	TRBV27	NA	13	TRBJ1-2	TGTGCCAGCAGACCTGGACCCATTTATGGCTACACCTTC	CASRPGPIYGYTF
TRBD2	TRBV5-1	NA	15	TRBJ2-3	TGCGCCAGCAGCGAGGGGACTAGCGACGCAGATACGCAGTATTTT	CASSEGTSDADTQYF
NA	TRBV27	NA	11	TRBJ2-3	TGTGCCAGCAGGTCAGGGGATACGCAGTATTTT	CASRSGDTQYF
NA	TRBV6-1	NA	16	TRBJ2-7	TGTGCCAGCAGTGACCGACGCTTCGAACGGCCCTACGAGCAGTACTTC	CASSDRRFERPYEQYF
NA	TRBV4-1	NA	15	TRBJ1-3	TGCGCCAGCAGCCAAGATAACGGGGCTGGAAACACCATATATTTT	CASSQDNGAGNTIYF
TRBD2	TRBV4-2	NA	14	TRBJ2-1	TGTGCCAGCAGCCAACGCGGGAGGGAAAATGAGCAGTTCTTC	CASSQRGRENEQFF
NA	TRBV7-2	NA	11	TRBJ1-2	TGTGCCAGCAGCCGCCGACCTGGCTACACCTTC	CASSRRPGYTF
TRBD2	TRBV27	NA	19	TRBJ2-1	TGTGCCAGCAGTTTACCCCCGCCGATGGTAGCGGGAGCCTACAATGAGCAGTTCTTC	CASSLPPPMVAGAYNEQFF
NA	TRBV7-2	NA	13	TRBJ2-5	TGTGCCAGCAGCCCAATCGTTGGGGAGACCCAGTACTTC	CASSPIVGETQYF
NA	TRBV4-2	NA	13	TRBJ1-5	TGTGCCAGCAGCCCGCGGTACGATCAGCCCCAGCATTTT	CASSPRYDQPQHF
NA	TRBV29-1	once	15	TRBJ2-1	TGCAGCGCCGAAGCCTCCGGGAGCGCCTACAATGAGCAGTTCTTC	CSAEASGSAYNEQFF
NA	TRBV27	NA	14	TRBJ1-1	TGTGCCAGCAGTCATACAGGGATGAACACTGAAGCTTTCTTT	CASSHTGMNTEAFF
NA	TRBV13	NA	12	TRBJ2-7	TGTGCCAGCAGCTTCGGCAGGGACGAGCAGTACTTC	CASSFGRDEQYF
NA	TRBV19	NA	16	TRBJ1-1	TGTGCCAGTAGTATGGGGAGGGGGAGAATGAACACTGAAGCTTTCTTT	CASSMGRGRMNTEAFF
NA	TRBV29-1	NA	14	TRBJ2-7	TGCAGCGTCGCAGCCGGGACAACGTCCTACGAGCAGTACTTC	CSVAAGTTSYEQYF
NA	TRBV9	NA	14	TRBJ2-7	TGTGCCAGCAGCGTAGTGGCAGGGCCCTACGAGCAGTACTTC	CASSVVAGPYEQYF
NA	TRBV28	NA	14	TRBJ1-2	TGTGCCAGCAGTTTTCGGGACGTGCCATATGGCTACACCTTC	CASSFRDVPYGYTF
NA	TRBV9	NA	15	TRBJ1-2	TGTGCCAGCAGCGCCAACCGCGGTGCGAGTTATGGCTACACCTTC	CASSANRGASYGYTF
TRBD1	TRBV19	NA	12	TRBJ2-7	TGTGCTACCGGGACAGGACCTTACGAGCAGTACTTC	CATGTGPYEQYF
NA	TRBV7-9	NA	11	TRBJ2-2	TGTGCCAGCAGCTTACTCGGGGAGCTGTTTTTT	CASSLLGELFF
TRBD1	TRBV6-1	NA	13	TRBJ1-3	TGTGCCAGCAGTGGAGACAGGGGATACACCATATATTTT	CASSGDRGYTIYF
NA	TRBV19	NA	14	TRBJ2-7	TGTGCCAGTAGTCCCCAGGCGGGAACGTACGAGCAGTACTTC	CASSPQAGTYEQYF
TRBD1	TRBV13	NA	16	TRBJ1-1	TGTGCCAGCAGCTGGTCGCCGGGACAGGGTTTACCTGAAGCTTTCTTT	CASSWSPGQGLPEAFF
NA	TRBV7-9	NA	14	TRBJ2-1	TGTGCCAGCAGCTTAGTTGCAGGCCTAGGGGAGCAGTTCTTC	CASSLVAGLGEQFF
NA	TRBV27	NA	15	TRBJ2-2	TGTGCCAGCAGTTTTGTTAGGGGGTGGGCCGGGGAGCTGTTTTTT	CASSFVRGWAGELFF
NA	TRBV11-2	NA	16	TRBJ2-1	TGTGCCAGCAGCTTAGATTTAAGGGCAGGGTACAATGAGCAGTTCTTC	CASSLDLRAGYNEQFF
NA	TRBV19	NA	15	TRBJ2-1	TGTGCCAGTAGTTTGGGACCTAGCTCCTACAATGAGCAGTTCTTC	CASSLGPSSYNEQFF
TRBD2	TRBV10-3	NA	16	TRBJ2-7	TGTGCCATCAGTGTTGTGGGGACTAGCGGGTCGAACGAGCAGTACTTC	CAISVVGTSGSNEQYF
TRBD1	TRBV4-1	NA	16	TRBJ2-7	TGCGCCAGCAGCCCCTCCCCCGGGACAGACCAAACCGAGCAGTACTTC	CASSPSPGTDQTEQYF
TRBD2	TRBV15	NA	16	TRBJ2-1	TGTGCCACCAAGCCTAGCGGGACTAGCTCCTACAATGAGCAGTTCTTC	CATKPSGTSSYNEQFF